The present T cell receptor beta chain was sequenced within a study of blood T cell repertoires in COVID-19. About the research overall: Samples came from the United States, Italy and Spain, spanning acute and convalescent COVID-19. The analysed material was cDNA or gDNA that came from T cells, B-cell-depleted T cells, or PBMCs.

Germline CDR1 KGHSH, CDR2 LQKENI. Trimming removed 4 bases from V and 8 bases from J; junction bases left unmatched: 6. This CDR3 region has 16 residues. Study processing details: Nucleated cell counts were estimated from reference gene primer amplification. Data came from immunoSEQ multiplex PCR; TCRdb stores just in-frame clones and leaves some out. The V and J calls and the clone size are those of that table, but D and trimming were determined from the DNA. This table has 65,000 to 75,000 clones, roughly 91% appearing once. This sequence joins TRBV18 and TRBJ2-1, with 15 bases identical to TRBD2. Sample: peripheral blood. The receptor's source is a woman at least 80 years old with active or convalescent COVID-19. DNA for the CDR3: TGTGCCAGCTCACTCCCGGGACTAGCGGGGGGCTATGAGCAGTTCTTC. It is translated as CASSLPGLAGGYEQFF.